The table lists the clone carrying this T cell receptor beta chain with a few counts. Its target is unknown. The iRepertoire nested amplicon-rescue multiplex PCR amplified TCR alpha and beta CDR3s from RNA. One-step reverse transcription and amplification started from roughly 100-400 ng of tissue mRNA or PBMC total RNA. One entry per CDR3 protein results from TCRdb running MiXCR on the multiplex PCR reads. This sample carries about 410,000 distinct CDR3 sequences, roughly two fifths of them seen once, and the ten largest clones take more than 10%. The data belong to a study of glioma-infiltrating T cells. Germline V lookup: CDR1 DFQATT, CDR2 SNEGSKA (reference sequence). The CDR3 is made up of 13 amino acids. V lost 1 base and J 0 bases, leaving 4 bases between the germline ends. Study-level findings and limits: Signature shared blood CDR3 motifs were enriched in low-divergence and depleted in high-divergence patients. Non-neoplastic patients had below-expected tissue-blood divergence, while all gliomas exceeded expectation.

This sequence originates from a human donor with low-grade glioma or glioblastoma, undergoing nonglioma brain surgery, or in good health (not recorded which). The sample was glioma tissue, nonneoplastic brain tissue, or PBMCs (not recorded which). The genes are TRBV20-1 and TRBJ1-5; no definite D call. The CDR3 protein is CSARGASNQPQHF. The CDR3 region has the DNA TGCAGTGCTAGAGGGGCTAGCAATCAGCCCCAGCATTTT.